The clone carrying this T cell receptor beta chain came up once. Under the authors' procedure: Nucleated cell counts were estimated from reference gene primer amplification. TCRdb's table, derived via immunoSEQ multiplex PCR, lists solely in-frame clones and lacks some. V, J and clone size are those of that table, while D and trimming were read from the DNA. Of nearly 100,000 clones listed, roughly 83% are singletons. This sample is drawn from a study of blood T cell repertoires in COVID-19. Study details: The cDNA or gDNA used as material had been derived from T cells, B-cell-depleted T cells, or PBMCs.

The CDR3 runs to 14 residues. In germline, CDR1 is SGHRS, CDR2 YFSETQ. V lost 5 bases to trimming and J lost 0 bases, with 11 bases between them. The TCR sequence derives from a woman aged 55-75 years with acute or convalescent COVID-19. The chain uses TRBV5-1 and TRBJ1-1, with D possibly matching TRBD1 (5 bases). The source material was peripheral blood. The CDR3 DNA sequence: TGCGCCAGCAGGCCGGACACGGTGAACACTGAAGCTTTCTTT. Protein: CASRPDTVNTEAFF.